One sample yielded the 12 T cell receptor beta chains listed below, sequenced in a study of blood T cell repertoires in COVID-19. This table comes from immunoSEQ multiplex PCR, and its TCRdb copy is limited to in-frame clones, with some not included. The data show approximately 330,000 clones, around 89% seen once. Sequences were obtained from peripheral blood. These receptors were collected from a woman aged 45-60 years with active or convalescent COVID-19.

The chain is built from TRBV7-6 and TRBJ1-4; 9 bases map to TRBD1. V was clipped by 2 bases and J by 3 bases; unmatched bases: 10. The CDR3 has 18 residues. Germline CDR1 reads SGHVS; CDR2 reads FNYEAQ. CDR3 region: CASSLRGTGGSPNEKLFF. CDR3 coding DNA: TGTGCCAGCAGCTTAAGGGGAACAGGGGGCTCCCCTAATGAAAAACTGTTTTTT.

The V gene is TRBV11-3, the J gene TRBJ2-3; a possible D gene is TRBD2 (6 bases). Germline V gene lookup returns CDR1 SGHNT and CDR2 YENEEA. The CDR3 is 15 amino acids. Trimming pared 0 bases from V and 3 bases from J, leaving 10 bases between. The CDR3 nucleotides are TGTGCCAGCAGCTTAGATGGGGGGAGGACAGATACGCAGTATTTT. Its protein is CASSLDGGRTDTQYF. The whole variable domain, remainder taken from reference TRBV11-3 and TRBJ2-3, is EAGVVQSPRYKIIEKKQPVAFWCNPISGHNTLYWYLQNLGQGPELLIRYENEEAVDDSQLPKDRFSAERLKGVDSTLKIQPAELGDSAVYLCASSLDGGRTDTQYFGPGTRLTVL.

The chain has TRBV9 and TRBJ1-2; D is unresolved. Germline V CDR1 and CDR2: SGDLS, YYNGEE. V gave up 4 bases and J gave up 4 bases, with 8 bases separating them. The CDR3 length is 12 residues. The CDR3 spells CASSSSSYGYTF. The CDR3, as DNA: TGTGCCAGCAGCAGTAGTTCCTATGGCTACACCTTC.

The gene calls are TRBV7-3 and TRBJ1-3; D is ambiguous. The CDR3 consists of 14 residues. Per germline, CDR1 SGHTA and CDR2 FQGTGA. Deletions cut 8 bases from V and 1 base from J, with 12 bases between. For the CDR3, the DNA is TGTGCCAGCTCTCGAGGTTATTCTGGAAACACCATATATTTT. Translated: CASSRGYSGNTIYF.

This clone has only one observation. The rearrangement uses TRBV19 and TRBJ2-2; 7 bases match TRBD1. With V trimmed by 5 bases and J by 0 bases, 9 bases remained unmatched. This CDR3 is built from 17 residues. In germline, CDR1 is LNHDA, CDR2 SQIVND (reference sequence). CDR3 in DNA: TGTGCCAGTAGTCTCCTCCGGGACAGCGCGAACACCGGGGAGCTGTTTTTT. Its protein is CASSLLRDSANTGELFF.

The CDR3 coding sequence is TGTGCCAGCTCACCACTCCTCCGGGAAGCTAACTATGGCTACACCTTC. It translates to CASSPLLREANYGYTF. The chain is built from TRBV18 and TRBJ1-2; unclear D gene. In germline, CDR1 is KGHSH, CDR2 LQKENI. V dropped 1 base and J dropped 0 bases, with 12 bases sitting between them. The CDR3 consists of 16 residues.

This rearrangement joins TRBV15 to TRBJ1-6; possibly TRBD1 for D (6 bases). The CDR3 length is 18 residues. CDR1 and CDR2 from the germline V gene are LNHNV and YYDKDF (reference sequence). Trimming cost V 5 bases and J 0 bases, with 17 bases left between them. CDR3 in DNA: TGTGCCACCAGCCCGGGACAACCTGTGGTCTCCTATAATTCACCCCTCCACTTT. Amino acid sequence: CATSPGQPVVSYNSPLHF.

Here the CDR3 reads CSVERQGQLTDTQYF. CDR3 coding DNA: TGCAGCGTTGAAAGGCAGGGGCAACTCACAGATACGCAGTATTTT. V gene TRBV29-1 combines with J gene TRBJ2-3; D possibly corresponds to TRBD1 (6 bases). This CDR3 region has 15 residues. CDR1 is SQVTM, CDR2 ANQGSEA, per germline. Trimming cost V 2 bases and J 2 bases, with 14 bases left between them.

The chain links TRBV7-9 to TRBJ1-2; TRBD1 matches 7 bases. Germline V lookup: CDR1 SEHNR, CDR2 FQNEAQ (reference sequence). V lost 4 bases to trimming and J lost 0 bases; unmatched junction nucleotides: 14. This CDR3 has 18 amino acids. The CDR3: CASSSDRVGTLANYGYTF. CDR3 in DNA: TGTGCCAGCAGCTCAGACAGGGTTGGGACCCTAGCTAACTATGGCTACACCTTC. Drawing the rest from reference TRBV7-9 and TRBJ1-2, the complete variable domain is DTGVSQNPRHKITKRGQNVTFRCDPISEHNRLYWYRQTLGQGPEFLTYFQNEAQLEKSRLLSDRFSAERPKGSFSTLEIQRTEQGDSAMYLCASSSDRVGTLANYGYTFGSGTRLTVV.

The chain joins TRBV7-2 to TRBJ1-2, with TRBD1 matching 9 bases. CDR1 SGHTA and CDR2 FQGNSA come from the germline V gene. The CDR3 has 15 amino acids. V trimming: 2 bases; J trimming: 4 bases; junction bases outside the gene matches: 5. The chain's CDR3 is CASSLSTGGGYGYTF. In DNA form, the CDR3 reads TGTGCCAGCAGCTTATCAACAGGGGGCGGCTATGGCTACACCTTC.

The chain couples TRBV7-2 to TRBJ1-1, with D possibly TRBD1 on 5 matching bases. V lost 0 bases to trimming and J lost 1 base, with 15 bases between them. There are 17 residues in the CDR3. From germline, CDR1 is SGHTA and CDR2 FQGNSA. CDR3 loop: CASSLAFQGTRNTEAFF. CDR3 coding DNA: TGTGCCAGCAGCTTAGCGTTTCAGGGAACCCGGAACACTGAAGCTTTCTTT.

The chain links TRBV6-5 to TRBJ1-1; unclear D gene. The CDR3 length is 15 residues. Trimming removed 5 bases at V and 1 base at J, with 14 bases between. Germline lookup yields CDR1 MNHEY and CDR2 SVGAGI. The CDR3 sequence is CASSTIWPQNTEAFF. CDR3 nucleotide sequence: TGTGCCAGCAGTACTATTTGGCCCCAGAACACTGAAGCTTTCTTT.